This TCR beta chain is drawn from a study of cytomegalovirus exposure and HLA in healthy donors. In germline, CDR1 is SGHDT, CDR2 YYEEEE. V was cut by 4 bases and J by 7 bases, with 20 bases left in between. The CDR3 consists of 16 residues. The PCR ran on 60 Vbeta and 13 Jbeta primers. Measured with immunoSEQ multiplex PCR; TCRdb has only the in-frame clones, and not every one. The repertoire holds under 200,000 clones, with roughly 77% as singletons. The sequence came from a male donor in good health and CMV-seropositive. V is TRBV5-6 and J is TRBJ2-2; D perhaps matches TRBD1 (6 bases). The sequenced sample consisted of PBMCs. This CDR3 is CASSPLRAGAGGELFF. The CDR3 nucleotides read TGTGCCAGCAGCCCACTTCGTGCAGGGGCAGGCGGGGAGCTGTTTTTT.